This T cell receptor beta chain was documented in a study of shared clonotypes between healthy human individuals. Sequenced by immunoSEQ multiplex PCR; TCRdb stores in-frame clones only, minus some. The data hold 950,000 to 1,300,000 clones, with about 74% observed a single time. V was shortened by 4 bases and J by 6 bases, with 13 bases between the two germline ends. In germline, CDR1 is SGHNT, CDR2 YYREEE (reference sequence). The CDR3 runs to 13 residues. CD45RA-negative memory and CD45RA+ naive subsets were split from the CD4+ cells. The TCR was taken from a young man in good health. Sequences were obtained from memory CD4+ T cells sorted from blood. The subset: CD45RA-negative fraction. This chain connects TRBV5-4 to TRBJ1-1; D remains ambiguous. The CDR3 reads CASSIIDGAEAFF. The CDR3 DNA follows: TGTGCCAGCAGCATCATTGACGGGGCTGAAGCTTTCTTT.